These 13 T cell receptor beta chains were sequenced from one sample in a study of blood T cell repertoires in COVID-19. TCRdb's copy holds only in-frame clones and misses some; the assay was immunoSEQ multiplex PCR. The sample shows fewer than 250,000 clones, 80% to 90% of them seen only once. Input material: peripheral blood. All receptors come from a woman aged 50 to 60 with active or convalescent COVID-19.

The V call is TRBV6-5, the J call TRBJ1-2, with TRBD1 matching 7 bases. The CDR3 is 16 amino acids. Trimming took 6 bases from V and 2 from J; bases not matched to a gene: 12. Germline values: CDR1 MNHEY, CDR2 SVGAGI. The CDR3 region has the DNA TGTGCCAGCAGCTACAGACAGGGCCGAGGAAACTATGGCTACACCTTC. Amino acid sequence: CASSYRQGRGNYGYTF.

In its sample, this clone was seen once. The chain employs TRBV28 and TRBJ1-4, with a weak D call TRBD1 (5 bases). CDR1 is MDHEN, CDR2 SYDVKM, per germline. The CDR3 consists of 15 residues. V lost 6 bases and J lost 3, with 14 bases in between. This CDR3 is CASRDRQLANEKLFF. The CDR3 DNA is TGTGCCAGCAGGGACCGACAGCTGGCTAATGAAAAACTGTTTTTT. The whole variable domain, remainder taken from reference TRBV28 and TRBJ1-4, is DVKVTQSSRYLVKRTGEKVFLECVQDMDHENMFWYRQDPGLGLRLIYFSYDVKMKEKGDIPEGYSVSREKKERFSLILESASTNQTSMYLCASRDRQLANEKLFFGSGTQLSVL.

The chain couples TRBV19 to TRBJ2-1, with 7 bases fitting TRBD2. V lost 3 bases and J lost 4; bases outside the gene matches: 3. The germline gives CDR1 LNHDA, CDR2 SQIVND (reference sequence). The CDR3 totals 14 residues. This CDR3 reads CASSMASGYNEQFF. The CDR3 DNA follows: TGTGCCAGTAGTATGGCTAGCGGTTACAATGAGCAGTTCTTC.

The chain has TRBV5-4 and TRBJ2-6, with TRBD1 matching over 7 bases. This CDR3 has 15 amino acids. Germline V CDR1 and CDR2: SGHNT, YYREEE (reference sequence). With 5 bases clipped from V and 2 bases from J, the junction kept 4 bases outside the gene matches. The CDR3 sequence: CASRTDRAGANVLTF. DNA for the CDR3: TGTGCCAGCAGAACCGACAGGGCTGGGGCCAACGTCCTGACTTTC.

The chain employs TRBV3-1 (or the pseudogene TRBV3-2) and TRBJ1-2; D remains ambiguous. Germline values: CDR1 LGHDT, CDR2 YNNKEL (reference sequence). CDR3 length: 13 residues. V was shortened by 2 bases and J by 4 bases, with 8 bases between the two germline ends. CDR3: CASSQSGAYGYTF. CDR3 in DNA: TGTGCCAGCAGCCAATCGGGAGCCTATGGCTACACCTTC.

This rearrangement joins TRBV3-1 (or the pseudogene TRBV3-2) to TRBJ2-4, with TRBD2 matching over 8 bases. Germline V lookup: CDR1 LGHDT, CDR2 YNNKEL (reference sequence). The CDR3 sequence is 19 residues long. V trimming: 0 bases; J trimming: 0 bases; junction bases outside the gene matches: 10. The CDR3 loop reads CASSQDPSGSRAAKNIQYF. The CDR3 DNA reads TGTGCCAGCAGCCAAGATCCGAGCGGGAGCAGGGCAGCCAAAAACATTCAGTACTTC.

V is TRBV5-1 and J is TRBJ2-1; D not certain. This CDR3 is built from 13 residues. Germline loops: CDR1 SGHRS, CDR2 YFSETQ. Trimming left V 4 bases short and J 3 bases short, with 8 bases between. CDR3 in DNA: TGCGCCAGCAGCCGCTCAGGCTACAATGAGCAGTTCTTC. The encoded protein is CASSRSGYNEQFF.

This clone was seen more than once but under ten times. This chain links TRBV2 with TRBJ2-6; maybe TRBD2 (5 bases). Per germline, CDR1 SNHLY and CDR2 FYNNEI. V lost 2 bases to trimming and J lost 2 bases, with 10 bases between them. This CDR3 contains 16 residues. CDR3 amino acids: CASSEYPRAGANVLTF. The CDR3 nucleotides are TGTGCCAGCAGTGAATACCCGAGGGCTGGGGCCAACGTCCTGACTTTC.

V gene TRBV6-6 combines with J gene TRBJ1-2; TRBD1 matches 12 bases. CDR1 and CDR2 (germline): MNHNY, SVGAGI (reference sequence). J gave up 5 bases and V 3 bases, and 7 bases lay outside the gene matches. CDR3 length: 16 amino acids. The CDR3 nucleotides read TGTGCCAGCAGTTATATGGGGACAGGGGGCAGGTATGGCTACACCTTC. As protein: CASSYMGTGGRYGYTF.

This clone was detected only once. The rearrangement uses TRBV5-1 and TRBJ1-6; 12 bases match TRBD1. CDR1 and CDR2 from the germline V gene are SGHRS and YFSETQ. The CDR3 runs to 16 residues. Trimming at V came to 2 bases and at J to 7 bases, leaving 4 bases not matched to a gene. CDR3 in amino acids: CASSLGTGGKNSPLHF. The CDR3 region has the DNA TGCGCCAGCAGCTTAGGGACAGGGGGCAAGAATTCACCCCTCCACTTT.

The V and J genes are TRBV13 and TRBJ1-4; D may be TRBD1 (5 bases). The V gene's germline CDR1 is PRHDT and CDR2 FYEKMQ (reference sequence). This CDR3 region has 14 residues. V was pared by 3 bases and J by 8 bases, with 13 bases between. The CDR3 DNA reads TGTGCCAGCAGCTTGGTAGGGGCCGGGGAAAAACTGTTTTTT. Protein product: CASSLVGAGEKLFF.

This rearrangement joins TRBV6-4 to TRBJ1-6; D ambiguous. Germline V gene sequence: CDR1 MRHNA, CDR2 SNTAGT. This CDR3 is built from 14 residues. V lost 0 bases and J lost 7, with 7 bases in between. The CDR3 DNA reads as TGTGCCAGCAGTGACTCCGCTAGGAATTCACCCCTCCACTTT. Protein sequence: CASSDSARNSPLHF.

In nucleotides, the CDR3 is TGTGCCTGGAGTGGCGGGACAGGGGATGAAAAACTGTTTTTT. Its translation: CAWSGGTGDEKLFF. The chain links TRBV30 to TRBJ1-4; 10 bases map to TRBD1. Germline CDR1 is GTSNPN and CDR2 is SVGIG (reference sequence). The CDR3 totals 14 residues. J gave up 6 bases and V 1 base, and 2 bases lay outside the gene matches. The whole variable domain, filled in from reference TRBV30 and TRBJ1-4, reads SQTIHQWPATLVQPVGSPLSLECTVEGTSNPNLYWYRQAAGRGLQLLFYSVGIGQISSEVPQNLSASRPQDRQFILSSKKLLLSDSGFYLCAWSGGTGDEKLFFGSGTQLSVL.